The 21 T cell receptor beta chains below come from one sample, sequenced in a study of long-term antiretroviral therapy in people with HIV. It was version v3.0 of the immunoSEQ assay that was run at survey level. Produced via immunoSEQ multiplex PCR; TCRdb's table is partial and in-frame only. The sample includes some 20,000 clones, 60% to 85% seen only once; the top ten take 14%. The specimen was unsorted PBMCs, collected 2.9 years after starting antiretroviral therapy. These receptors were collected from a woman under 40 with HIV.

This clone is medium-sized (0.01 to 0.1%). The V call is TRBV11-2, the J call TRBJ2-3; D is perhaps TRBD2 (5 bases). Deletions cut 3 bases from V and 1 base from J, with 11 bases between. This CDR3 has 15 amino acids. Germline V gene lookup returns CDR1 SGHAT and CDR2 FQNNGV. CDR3 bases: TGTGCCAGCAGCTTCTCCCGGGGTGGCACAGATACGCAGTATTTT. Amino acids: CASSFSRGGTDTQYF.

This chain uses TRBV5-1 with TRBJ2-5, with 10 nucleotides matching TRBD2. Trimming cost V 0 bases and J 6 bases; bases outside gene matches: 5. The germline V gene encodes CDR1 SGHRS and CDR2 YFSETQ. The CDR3 is 15 residues long. The CDR3 DNA reads as TGCGCCAGCAGCTTGGAAGGGACTAGCGTTAAGACCCAGTACTTC. Protein sequence: CASSLEGTSVKTQYF.

The V gene is TRBV7-2, the J gene TRBJ2-1, with TRBD1 matching over 11 bases. V lost 1 base to trimming and J lost 6 bases; unmatched junction nucleotides: 2. The CDR3 extends over 15 amino acids. The germline V gene encodes CDR1 SGHTA and CDR2 FQGNSA. CDR3 residues: CASSLVGTGGNEQFF. The DNA of the CDR3 is TGTGCCAGCAGCTTAGTTGGGACAGGGGGCAATGAGCAGTTCTTC.

This clone occurred a few times. The V and J genes are TRBV6-1 and TRBJ1-6; tentative D call: TRBD1 (5 bases). V was clipped by 2 bases and J by 5 bases, with 7 bases between them. Germline CDR1 and CDR2: MNHNS and SASEGT. The CDR3 runs 14 residues. The CDR3 DNA is TGTGCCAGCAGTGAACTGACAGATAATTCACCCCTCCACTTT. This translates into CASSELTDNSPLHF.

J is TRBJ2-3 and V is TRBV5-1; perhaps TRBD1 as D (6 bases). Germline lookup yields CDR1 SGHRS and CDR2 YFSETQ. The CDR3 runs to 15 residues. V lost 0 bases, J lost 2 bases, and 10 bases lay in between. The CDR3 region is CASSLGTAPTDTQYF. CDR3 nucleotides: TGCGCCAGCAGCTTGGGGACAGCCCCCACAGATACGCAGTATTTT.

This chain connects TRBV7-2 to TRBJ1-3, with D unclear. This CDR3 spans 15 amino acids. V was shortened by 6 bases and J by 4 bases, with 16 bases between the two germline ends. Germline loops: CDR1 SGHTA, CDR2 FQGNSA. The CDR3 spells CASRVPGIGGNTIYF. In DNA form, the CDR3 reads TGTGCCAGCAGGGTTCCGGGTATTGGCGGAAACACCATATATTTT.

The chain is built from TRBV7-9 and TRBJ1-1; TRBD1 might be the D (5 bases). The CDR3 is made up of 15 amino acids. Deletions cut 1 base from V and 5 bases from J, with 14 bases between. Germline-derived CDR1 and CDR2 are SEHNR and FQNEAQ (reference sequence). CDR3 residues: CASSLVDRGETEAFF. CDR3 DNA: TGTGCCAGCAGCTTAGTAGATAGGGGTGAGACTGAAGCTTTCTTT.

The gene calls are TRBV11-2 and TRBJ2-5, with D unresolved. The germline V gene encodes CDR1 SGHAT and CDR2 FQNNGV. The V gene lost 5 bases and the J gene lost 4 bases, with 11 bases spanning the gap. This CDR3 region has 13 residues. Here the CDR3 reads CASSLTHGETQYF. The CDR3 bases are TGTGCCAGCAGCCTAACACATGGAGAGACCCAGTACTTC.

V and J are TRBV7-2 and TRBJ2-2; no reliable D call. The V end lost 1 base, the J end lost 0 bases, and 12 bases lay between the germline ends. The CDR3 loop spans 17 amino acids. The germline V gene encodes CDR1 SGHTA and CDR2 FQGNSA. CDR3 sequence reads: CASSLGGKRSNTGELFF. In DNA, the CDR3 is TGTGCCAGCAGCTTAGGCGGAAAAAGGTCGAACACCGGGGAGCTGTTTTTT. Looking up the rest from reference TRBV7-2 and TRBJ2-2 gives the full variable domain: GAGVSQSPSNKVTEKGKDVELRCDPISGHTALYWYRQSLGQGLEFLIYFQGNSAPDKSGLPSDRFSAERTGGSVSTLTIQRTQQEDSAVYLCASSLGGKRSNTGELFFGEGSRLTVL.

The rearrangement joins TRBV7-6 to TRBJ2-5; D gene uncertain. There are 12 residues in the CDR3. V dropped 5 bases and J dropped 0 bases, with 4 bases sitting between them. Germline lookup yields CDR1 SGHVS and CDR2 FNYEAQ. CDR3 DNA: TGTGCCAGCAGCGCCAACCAAGAGACCCAGTACTTC. This encodes CASSANQETQYF. The whole variable domain, remainder taken from reference TRBV7-6 and TRBJ2-5, is GAGVSQSPRYKVTKRGQDVALRCDPISGHVSLYWYRQALGQGPEFLTYFNYEAQQDKSGLPNDRFSAERPEGSISTLTIQRTEQRDSAMYRCASSANQETQYFGPGTRLLVL.

This chain connects TRBV18 to TRBJ1-1, with 7 positions matching TRBD1. CDR3 size: 15 residues. The V gene's germline CDR1 is KGHSH and CDR2 LQKENI. Trimming at V came to 3 bases and at J to 1 base, leaving 5 bases not matched to a gene. The CDR3 coding sequence is TGTGCCAGCTCACCGGGACAGACTGAGAACACTGAAGCTTTCTTT. Translated: CASSPGQTENTEAFF.

The chain uses TRBV6-1 and TRBJ2-7, with unresolved D. Per germline, CDR1 MNHNS and CDR2 SASEGT. The CDR3 loop spans 13 amino acids. V gave up 3 bases and J gave up 3 bases, with 9 bases separating them. CDR3 in amino acids: CASSDPTVYEQYV. The CDR3 nucleotides are TGTGCCAGCAGTGACCCGACTGTCTACGAGCAGTACGTC.

The sample holds a few counts of this clone. This chain connects TRBV6-1 to TRBJ1-2; 7 bases are a match to TRBD1. This CDR3 comprises 13 residues. V gave up 6 bases and J gave up 2 bases; unmatched junction bases: 3. Looked up from germline, CDR1 is MNHNS and CDR2 is SASEGT. The CDR3 DNA reads TGTGCCAGCAGCCGGGACAGAAACTATGGCTACACCTTC. Translating gives CASSRDRNYGYTF.

By sample fraction, this clone is medium-sized. Here the CDR3 reads CASSYSDTPYEQYF. The CDR3 DNA reads TGTGCCAGCAGTTACTCGGACACACCCTACGAGCAGTACTTC. The chain uses TRBV6-6 and TRBJ2-7, with a tentative D call TRBD1 (5 bases). The CDR3 is 14 amino acids. V gave up 0 bases and J gave up 2 bases, with 8 bases separating them. CDR1 MNHNY and CDR2 SVGAGI come from the germline V gene (reference sequence).

The J gene is TRBJ1-2, the V gene TRBV18; D call uncertain. V lost 2 bases and J lost 7, with 14 bases in between. Germline CDR1 reads KGHSH; CDR2 reads LQKENI. This CDR3 comprises 14 residues. CDR3 region: CASSPSDAGSGYTF. The CDR3 DNA sequence: TGTGCCAGCTCACCATCCGACGCGGGTTCTGGCTACACCTTC.

This rearrangement joins TRBV7-9 to TRBJ1-1; no clear D gene. CDR1 and CDR2 from the germline V gene are SEHNR and FQNEAQ (reference sequence). The length of the CDR3 is 15 residues. Deletions cut 2 bases from V and 1 base from J, with 11 bases between. CDR3 region: CASSLSHFENTEAFF. The CDR3 coding sequence is TGTGCCAGCAGCTTATCCCATTTTGAGAACACTGAAGCTTTCTTT.

This clone occurred a few times. V usage is TRBV6-5 and J usage is TRBJ1-2; D call uncertain. Trimming cost V 5 bases and J 9 bases, with 19 bases left between them. The CDR3 is made up of 14 amino acids. Germline-derived CDR1 and CDR2 are MNHEY and SVGAGI. CDR3 residues: CASSPSLDSWSYTF. As DNA, the CDR3 is TGTGCCAGCAGTCCCTCCCTTGATAGCTGGAGCTACACCTTC.

The chain carries TRBV2 and TRBJ2-3, with 7 bases identical to TRBD1. After removal of 4 bases from V and 2 bases from J, the junction contained 6 bases not matched to a gene. The CDR3 length is 15 residues. Germline CDR1 reads SNHLY; CDR2 reads FYNNEI. CDR3 nucleotides: TGTGCCAGCAGTGTGGAGACAGGGCTCACAGATACGCAGTATTTT. As protein: CASSVETGLTDTQYF.

The chain combines TRBV5-1 with TRBJ2-1, with D perhaps matching TRBD2 (7 bases). The germline V gene has CDR1 SGHRS and CDR2 YFSETQ. CDR3 length equals 16 residues. Trimming cost V 4 bases and J 8 bases, with 22 bases left between them. CDR3 nucleotides: TGCGCCAGCAGCAGGGGGGGGGTAGCTAAGGTAGATGAGCAGTTCTTC. Amino acid sequence: CASSRGGVAKVDEQFF.

This chain uses TRBV6-6 with TRBJ1-4; weak D call: TRBD1 (5 bases). V lost 2 bases to trimming and J lost 8 bases, with 15 bases between them. CDR1 MNHNY and CDR2 SVGAGI come from the germline V gene (reference sequence). This CDR3 region has 15 residues. The CDR3 coding sequence is TGTGCCAGCAGTTACGGTGGAGGGGCAGTAGAAAAACTGTTTTTT. This translates into CASSYGGGAVEKLFF.

The rearrangement joins TRBV5-1 to TRBJ1-4, with 7 bases identical to TRBD1. Unmatched junction bases numbered 4, after V lost 4 bases and J lost 4 bases. This CDR3 is 14 amino acids long. The V gene's germline CDR1 is SGHRS and CDR2 YFSETQ. The CDR3 DNA is TGCGCCAGCAGCCCCGGGACAGATAATGAAAAACTGTTTTTT. It encodes CASSPGTDNEKLFF.